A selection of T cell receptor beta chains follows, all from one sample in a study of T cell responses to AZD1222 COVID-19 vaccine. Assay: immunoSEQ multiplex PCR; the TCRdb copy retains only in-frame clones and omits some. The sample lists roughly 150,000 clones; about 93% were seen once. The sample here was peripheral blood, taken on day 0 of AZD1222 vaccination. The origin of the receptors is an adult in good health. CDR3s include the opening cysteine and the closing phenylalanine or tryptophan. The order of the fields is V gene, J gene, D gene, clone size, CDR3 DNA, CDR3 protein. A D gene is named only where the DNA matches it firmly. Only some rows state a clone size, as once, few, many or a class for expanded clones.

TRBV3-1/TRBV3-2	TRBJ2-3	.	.	TGTGCCAGCAGGGACACAGATACGCAGTATTTT	CASRDTDTQYF
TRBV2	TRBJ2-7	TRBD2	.	TGTGCCAGCAGAGTCCTAGCGGGGGTCGGGCACGAGCAGTACTTC	CASRVLAGVGHEQYF
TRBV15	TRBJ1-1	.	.	TGTGCCACCAGCTCCCTCCCGGGCACTGAAGCTTTCTTT	CATSSLPGTEAFF
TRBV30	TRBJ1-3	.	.	TGTGCCTCGACGCCCGGTCTTGAATACACCATATATTTT	CASTPGLEYTIYF
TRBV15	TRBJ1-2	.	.	TGTGCCACCAGCAGATCGACTGGGGGCTATGGCTACACCTTC	CATSRSTGGYGYTF
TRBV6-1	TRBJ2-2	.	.	TGTGCCAGCAGTGAAGCTGACGGCCGAGACACCGGGGAGCTGTTTTTT	CASSEADGRDTGELFF
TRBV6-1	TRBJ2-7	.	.	TGTGCCAGCAGTGCATTGTTGGGCGGGATAAACTCCTACGAGCAGTACTTC	CASSALLGGINSYEQYF
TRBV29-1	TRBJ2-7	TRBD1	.	TGCAGCGCGGTCGGGGACAGACCCTACGAGCAGTACTTC	CSAVGDRPYEQYF
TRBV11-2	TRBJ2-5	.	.	TGTGCCAGCAGCCGACCAACACAGACCCAGTACTTC	CASSRPTQTQYF
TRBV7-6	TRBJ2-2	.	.	TGTGCCAGCAGCTGGCAGCAAACAGGGTCTAACGGGGAGCTGTTTTTT	CASSWQQTGSNGELFF
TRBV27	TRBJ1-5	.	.	TGTGCCAGCAGTTTAACAGGGTTGGGCAATCAGCCCCAGCATTTT	CASSLTGLGNQPQHF
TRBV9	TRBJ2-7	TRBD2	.	TGTGCCAGCAGCGTGGGGACTAGCGATTACGAGCAGTACTTC	CASSVGTSDYEQYF
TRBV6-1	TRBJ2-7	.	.	TGTGCCAGCAGTTGGCGGGACGGAAGCTCCTACGAGCAGTACTTC	CASSWRDGSSYEQYF
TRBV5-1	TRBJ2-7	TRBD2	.	TGCGCCAGCAGCTTGTACGGGGGGGTCTACGAGCAGTACTTC	CASSLYGGVYEQYF
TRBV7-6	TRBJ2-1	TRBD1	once	TGTGCCAGCAGCGCGGTAAGACAGGGCGGCGAGCAGTTCTTC	CASSAVRQGGEQFF
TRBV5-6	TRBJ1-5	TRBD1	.	TGTGCCAGCAGCCGCGACAGGGTGAATCAGCCCCAGCATTTT	CASSRDRVNQPQHF
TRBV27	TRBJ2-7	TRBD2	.	TGTGCCAGCAGTTTCGGGAGGGTCTACGAGCAGTACTTC	CASSFGRVYEQYF
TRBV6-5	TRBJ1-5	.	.	TGTGCCAGCAGTTACTCGAGAGTCTTTAGCAATCAGCCCCAGCATTTT	CASSYSRVFSNQPQHF
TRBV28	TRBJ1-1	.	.	TGTGCCAGCAGCCTAACCCCACAGGGATTCGCTGAAGCTTTCTTT	CASSLTPQGFAEAFF
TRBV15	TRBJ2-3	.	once	TGTGCCACCAGCAGGGGGGTTGGGATGGGAGATACGCAGTATTTT	CATSRGVGMGDTQYF
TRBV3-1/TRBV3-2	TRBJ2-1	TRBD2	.	TGTGCCAGCAGCCAAGCGCCCATTAGCGGGAGGGGCTTCTCCTACAATGAGCAGTTCTTC	CASSQAPISGRGFSYNEQFF
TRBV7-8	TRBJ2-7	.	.	TGTGCCAGCAGCTTTTTTGACGAGCAGTACTTC	CASSFFDEQYF